The 32 T cell receptor beta chains in this list originate from one sample, sequenced in a study of cytomegalovirus exposure and HLA in healthy donors. The primer mix had 60 Vbeta and 13 Jbeta primers. Assay: immunoSEQ multiplex PCR; the TCRdb copy retains only in-frame clones and omits some. The repertoire has more than 85,000 clones, less than 10% of them found once; the top ten carry 5% to 5.5%. The sample consisted of PBMCs. The receptor source for this set is a man aged 45-60 years in good health and CMV-seropositive.

This chain joins TRBV4-1 and TRBJ1-2; D may be TRBD1 (5 bases). V was clipped by 3 bases and J by 4 bases, with 12 bases between them. Germline V gene data show CDR1 as MGHRA and CDR2 as YSYEKL. The length of the CDR3 is 14 residues. CDR3 in DNA: TGCGCCAGCAGCCAGGTGACAGCCGCCTATGGCTACACCTTC. Protein product: CASSQVTAAYGYTF.

The rearrangement uses TRBV5-4 and TRBJ2-4; tentative D call: TRBD1 (6 bases). The V and J ends lost 1 base and 0 bases respectively, with 8 bases between them. The germline V gene encodes CDR1 SGHNT and CDR2 YYREEE (reference sequence). This CDR3 has 15 residues. CDR3 DNA sequence: TGTGCCAGCAGCTTGACAGGGCTAGCCAAAAACATTCAGTACTTC. It codes for CASSLTGLAKNIQYF.

The chain uses TRBV19 and TRBJ2-4, with TRBD2 as a possible D gene (5 bases). Trimming cost V 7 bases and J 7 bases, with 17 bases left between them. There are 14 residues in the CDR3. Per germline, CDR1 LNHDA and CDR2 SQIVND (reference sequence). CDR3 DNA: TGTGCCAGTATTTCTCGGACTGGTGGGAACATTCAGTACTTC. It encodes CASISRTGGNIQYF.

The V and J genes are TRBV5-1 and TRBJ2-7; 10 nucleotides align to TRBD1. This CDR3 contains 14 residues. Trimming took 3 bases from V and 2 from J; bases not matched to a gene: 2. Germline loops: CDR1 SGHRS, CDR2 YFSETQ. Here the CDR3 reads CASSWTGGTYEQYF. In nucleotides, the CDR3 is TGCGCCAGCAGCTGGACAGGGGGAACCTACGAGCAGTACTTC.

The rearrangement links TRBV7-2 to TRBJ2-7; 8 nucleotides align to TRBD1. CDR3 length: 15 residues. Trimming removed 5 bases from V and 2 bases from J; junction bases left unmatched: 8. CDR1 and CDR2 from the germline V gene are SGHTA and FQGNSA. The CDR3 protein is CASSPLDRVAYEQYF. In DNA, the CDR3 is TGTGCCAGCAGCCCACTGGACAGGGTAGCCTACGAGCAGTACTTC.

The V and J genes are TRBV7-9 and TRBJ2-2; 10 positions match TRBD2. V gave up 6 bases and J gave up 7 bases; unmatched junction bases: 17. The V gene's germline CDR1 is SEHNR and CDR2 FQNEAQ (reference sequence). The CDR3 is 18 amino acids. CDR3 DNA sequence: TGTGCCAGCAGATCTAAGCCAAGCGGGAGGGCCCGGGACGGGGAGCTGTTTTTT. This gives the protein CASRSKPSGRARDGELFF.

This chain joins TRBV5-6 and TRBJ1-4, with TRBD1 identical over 7 bases. With V trimmed by 1 base and J by 8 bases, 8 bases remained unmatched. Germline V gene data show CDR1 as SGHDT and CDR2 as YYEEEE. The CDR3 has 15 amino acids. The CDR3 region has the DNA TGTGCCAGCAGCTTGAGGCGGACAGGAGAAGAAAAACTGTTTTTT. This gives the protein CASSLRRTGEEKLFF.

This clone was detected only a few times. V gene TRBV27 combines with J gene TRBJ2-1; 10 bases align to TRBD1. V lost 0 bases, J lost 5 bases, and 4 bases stayed unmatched. Per germline, CDR1 MNHEY and CDR2 SMNVEV (reference sequence). This CDR3 is 16 amino acids long. In nucleotides, the CDR3 is TGTGCCAGCAGTTTATCCGGGGACAGGGGTAACAATGAGCAGTTCTTC. It specifies CASSLSGDRGNNEQFF.

In this sample, this clone turned up a few times. The rearrangement links TRBV2 to TRBJ2-2; 9 nucleotides agree with TRBD2. The length of the CDR3 is 17 residues. CDR1 is SNHLY and CDR2 is FYNNEI in the germline V gene. V lost 5 bases, J lost 4 bases, and 11 bases stayed unmatched. CDR3 protein: CASSLNAGGPSTGELFF. CDR3 sequence (DNA): TGTGCCAGCAGTCTAAATGCGGGAGGGCCGAGCACCGGGGAGCTGTTTTTT.

There are a few counts of this clone. V gene TRBV27 combines with J gene TRBJ1-1; 9 positions agree with TRBD1. This CDR3 is 15 amino acids long. Trimming took 4 bases from V and 5 from J; bases not matched to a gene: 8. Looked up from germline, CDR1 is MNHEY and CDR2 is SMNVEV (reference sequence). The CDR3 nucleotides are TGTGCCAGCAGTTACTTCCGACAGGGGGGGACTGAAGCTTTCTTT. Translated, it gives CASSYFRQGGTEAFF.

The rearrangement joins TRBV27 to TRBJ2-7; the match to TRBD1 covers 8 bases. Trimming at V came to 2 bases and at J to 6 bases, leaving 6 bases not matched to a gene. Germline CDR1 MNHEY, CDR2 SMNVEV (reference sequence). This CDR3 comprises 14 residues. CDR3 nucleotides: TGTGCCAGCAGTTTAATCGGAACAGGGGGCGAGCAGTACTTC. Its protein product is CASSLIGTGGEQYF.

This clone appeared a few times. The V and J genes are TRBV15 and TRBJ2-6; possible D gene TRBD2, 5 bases. Trimming shortened V by 1 base and J by 4 bases, and 8 bases separated the two germline ends. Germline assignment: CDR1 LNHNV and CDR2 YYDKDF (reference sequence). The CDR3 loop spans 15 amino acids. CDR3: CATSRGGSGANVLTF. CDR3 in DNA: TGTGCCACCAGCAGAGGCGGGTCAGGGGCCAACGTCCTGACTTTC.

This clone was seen only a few times. V gene TRBV28 combines with J gene TRBJ2-3; possibly TRBD1 for D (5 bases). CDR3 length: 16 amino acids. Trimming shortened V by 2 bases and J by 2 bases, and 14 bases separated the two germline ends. The germline CDR1 and CDR2 sequences are MDHEN and SYDVKM. The CDR3 DNA reads TGTGCCAGCAGTTTAAGTATACAGGCGACCACAGATACGCAGTATTTT. Amino acids: CASSLSIQATTDTQYF.

This clone has just a few counts. The chain is built from TRBV5-1 and TRBJ2-3; 11 nucleotides line up with TRBD2. V dropped 3 bases and J dropped 6; count of bases not matched to a gene: 9. Germline CDR1 is SGHRS and CDR2 is YFSETQ. The CDR3 extends over 16 amino acids. This chain's CDR3 is CASSYAGTSGHDTQYF. DNA for the CDR3: TGCGCCAGCAGCTACGCCGGGACTAGCGGTCATGATACGCAGTATTTT. Full variable domain (remainder filled in from reference TRBV5-1 and TRBJ2-3): KAGVTQTPRYLIKTRGQQVTLSCSPISGHRSVSWYQQTPGQGLQFLFEYFSETQRNKGNFPGRFSGRQFSNSRSEMNVSTLELGDSALYLCASSYAGTSGHDTQYFGPGTRLTVL.

The genes are TRBV7-2 and TRBJ2-2; possibly TRBD1 for D (6 bases). The germline V gene has CDR1 SGHTA and CDR2 FQGNSA. This CDR3 is 13 amino acids long. V lost 7 bases, J lost 6 bases, and 12 bases lay in between. CDR3 region: CASTYRVAGELFF. Here the CDR3 DNA reads TGTGCCAGCACCTACAGGGTCGCCGGGGAGCTGTTTTTT. The entire variable domain, with the rest obtained from reference TRBV7-2 and TRBJ2-2, is as follows: GAGVSQSPSNKVTEKGKDVELRCDPISGHTALYWYRQSLGQGLEFLIYFQGNSAPDKSGLPSDRFSAERTGGSVSTLTIQRTQQEDSAVYLCASTYRVAGELFFGEGSRLTVL.

The genes are TRBV7-3 and TRBJ2-3; 7 bases are shared with TRBD2. V was clipped by 2 bases and J by 2 bases; unmatched bases: 10. CDR1 SGHTA and CDR2 FQGTGA come from the germline V gene. This CDR3 has 17 amino acids. Written as DNA, the CDR3 is TGTGCCAGCAGCTTAGGGGGGGGTTTAGGCAACACAGATACGCAGTATTTT. Translation gives CASSLGGGLGNTDTQYF.

The rearrangement joins TRBV7-8 to TRBJ1-1; D possibly corresponds to TRBD1 (5 bases). This CDR3 is 15 amino acids long. Trimming stripped 4 bases from V and 0 bases from J, with 12 bases between. The germline gives CDR1 SGHVS, CDR2 FQNEAQ. The CDR3 reads CASSSLGPMNTEAFF. CDR3 nucleotide sequence: TGTGCCAGCAGCTCCTTGGGGCCGATGAACACTGAAGCTTTCTTT.

This clone was seen a few times. The J gene is TRBJ1-4, the V gene TRBV28; 10 nucleotides match TRBD1. The CDR3 totals 15 residues. V was pared by 4 bases and J by 7 bases, with 6 bases of the junction left unmatched. CDR1 is MDHEN, CDR2 SYDVKM, per germline. CDR3 DNA sequence: TGTGCCAGCAGTTCATGGACAGGGGGAGGTGAAAAACTGTTTTTT. It is translated as CASSSWTGGGEKLFF.

The chain carries TRBV30 and TRBJ2-3; 8 nucleotides line up with TRBD2. The V gene's germline CDR1 is GTSNPN and CDR2 SVGIG (reference sequence). The CDR3 contains 16 residues. Trimming cost V 4 bases and J 2 bases; bases outside gene matches: 11. In DNA, the CDR3 is TGTGCCTGGACCGCGGGACTAGTACCCCCCACAGATACGCAGTATTTT. It is translated as CAWTAGLVPPTDTQYF. Full variable domain (remainder filled in from reference TRBV30 and TRBJ2-3): SQTIHQWPATLVQPVGSPLSLECTVEGTSNPNLYWYRQAAGRGLQLLFYSVGIGQISSEVPQNLSASRPQDRQFILSSKKLLLSDSGFYLCAWTAGLVPPTDTQYFGPGTRLTVL.

The chain combines TRBV6-5 with TRBJ1-2; 8 bases fit TRBD1. The germline gives CDR1 MNHEY, CDR2 SVGAGI. This CDR3 has 14 amino acids. V trimming: 6 bases; J trimming: 4 bases; junction bases outside the gene matches: 7. CDR3 loop: CASRGTGNLYGYTF. The CDR3 DNA sequence: TGTGCCAGCAGAGGGACAGGAAACCTCTATGGCTACACCTTC.

This chain links TRBV5-1 with TRBJ1-4; tentatively, D is TRBD1 (6 bases). The germline V and J ends were trimmed by 5 bases and 7 bases, with 12 bases remaining between them. The CDR3 covers 13 residues. Germline assignment: CDR1 SGHRS and CDR2 YFSETQ. CDR3 sequence: CASRVSGVEKLFF. CDR3 bases: TGCGCCAGCAGGGTATCAGGGGTTGAAAAACTGTTTTTT.

In DNA, the CDR3 is TGCAGCGTTGCTCGGGGGTCTGGAAACACCATATATTTT. Translation: CSVARGSGNTIYF. The chain combines TRBV29-1 with TRBJ1-3; D might be TRBD1 (5 bases). The CDR3 consists of 13 residues. Trimming took off 4 bases at V and 1 base at J, with 8 bases between the two ends. Germline CDR1 reads SQVTM; CDR2 reads ANQGSEA.

In this sample, this clone turned up a few times. The chain links TRBV9 to TRBJ2-2; 13 positions match TRBD2. CDR3 length: 15 amino acids. V gave up 5 bases and J gave up 7 bases; unmatched junction bases: 5. Germline CDR1 reads SGDLS; CDR2 reads YYNGEE. CDR3 loop: CASSTTSGRFGELFF. The CDR3 bases are TGTGCCAGCAGTACGACTAGCGGGAGGTTCGGGGAGCTGTTTTTT.

V is TRBV7-9 and J is TRBJ2-4, with 12 positions matching TRBD1. The germline V gene encodes CDR1 SEHNR and CDR2 FQNEAQ (reference sequence). The V and J ends lost 4 bases and 6 bases, in that order; junction bases with no gene match: 16. This CDR3 region has 19 residues. The CDR3 spells CASSSTGTGGEGHRNIQYF. The CDR3 bases are TGTGCCAGCAGCTCCACCGGGACAGGGGGCGAGGGGCACAGAAACATTCAGTACTTC.

The chain carries TRBV28 and TRBJ1-2; D may be TRBD1 (6 bases). V was clipped by 6 bases and J by 0 bases, with 14 bases between them. The CDR3 is 15 amino acids. Germline loops: CDR1 MDHEN, CDR2 SYDVKM. CDR3 nucleotides: TGTGCCAGCAGCCCGATGACAGGTTCTAACTATGGCTACACCTTC. Amino acid sequence: CASSPMTGSNYGYTF.

This clone has only a few counts. This chain uses TRBV28 with TRBJ2-3; TRBD1 might be the D (6 bases). From germline, CDR1 is MDHEN and CDR2 SYDVKM. V shed 6 bases and J shed 7 bases, with 14 bases lying between them. The CDR3 has 13 residues. The CDR3 loop is CASSPGHFNTQYF. In nucleotides, the CDR3 is TGTGCCAGCAGCCCGGGACATTTTAATACGCAGTATTTT.

The rearrangement links TRBV5-1 to TRBJ1-3; tentatively, D is TRBD1 (6 bases). Germline values: CDR1 SGHRS, CDR2 YFSETQ. The germline V and J ends were trimmed by 4 bases and 4 bases, with 15 bases remaining between them. The CDR3 sequence is 15 residues long. The CDR3 nucleotides are TGCGCCAGCAGCCTTCAAGCAGGGGACGGAAACACCATATATTTT. Residues: CASSLQAGDGNTIYF.

This clone was seen a handful of times. The V call is TRBV5-1, the J call TRBJ2-1, with TRBD2 matching 10 bases. The germline V gene encodes CDR1 SGHRS and CDR2 YFSETQ. J lost 8 bases, V lost 3 bases, and 11 bases had no gene match. This CDR3 has 16 residues. The CDR3 DNA follows: TGCGCCAGCAGCTACCCGCTAGCGGGAGAGGTCGATGAGCAGTTCTTC. Encoded protein: CASSYPLAGEVDEQFF.

This chain joins TRBV5-4 and TRBJ2-3, with 10 bases aligning to TRBD1. CDR1 is SGHNT and CDR2 is YYREEE in the germline V gene (reference sequence). J lost 3 bases, V lost 3 bases, and 10 bases had no gene match. The CDR3 spans 17 residues. This CDR3 reads CASSSSTGGYRTDTQYF. The CDR3 DNA sequence: TGTGCCAGCAGCTCCTCGACAGGGGGCTATCGGACAGATACGCAGTATTTT.

This clone came up a few times. V is TRBV6-1 and J is TRBJ1-5; 7 bases map to TRBD1. V lost 8 bases, J lost 0 bases, and 7 bases stayed unmatched. Germline V CDR1 and CDR2: MNHNS, SASEGT. This CDR3 has 15 residues. DNA of the CDR3: TGTGCCAGCGCCGAGGGGGCTTCTAGCAATCAGCCCCAGCATTTT. Translated: CASAEGASSNQPQHF.

This clone was found a few times. V usage is TRBV28 and J usage is TRBJ2-5, with a weak D call TRBD2 (5 bases). Looked up from germline, CDR1 is MDHEN and CDR2 is SYDVKM. The CDR3 spans 12 residues. Trimming removed 6 bases at V and 11 bases at J, with 16 bases between. The CDR3 nucleotides read TGTGCCAGCAGCGGGGTGGAGGTGCGGCAGTACTTC. Translated: CASSGVEVRQYF.

The V gene is TRBV9, the J gene TRBJ1-1, with 9 bases lining up with TRBD1. Germline values: CDR1 SGDLS, CDR2 YYNGEE. With V trimmed by 4 bases and J by 5 bases, 12 bases remained unmatched. CDR3 length: 16 amino acids. The CDR3 DNA is TGTGCCAGCAGCAAAGGACAGGGGCGCGTCAGTACTGAAGCTTTCTTT. It encodes CASSKGQGRVSTEAFF.